This T cell receptor beta chain originates from a study of T-cell memory formation after mild COVID-19. General study points: Prior to infection, memory already included some responding clones, suggesting cross-reactive memory joined. Contracting clones localized mainly to CM and EM when CD4+ and mainly to EMRA when CD8+.

CDR1 and CDR2 (germline): SGHKS, YYEKEE (reference sequence). The CDR3 contains 15 residues. Trimming took 0 bases from V and 6 from J, leaving 15 bases between them. The table lists this clonotype with a count of one. The antigen is unknown. A single record per CDR3 protein comes from TCRdb applying MiXCR to the 5' RACE reads. The sample yields just over 400,000 distinct CDR3 sequences, about 22% seen once. The sample consisted of PBMCs or a T cell subset sorted from them (not recorded which). This clonotype was obtained from an adult woman who had mild COVID-19 (a few samples of this study predate the infection). Cell type and time point are not known. The J gene is TRBJ1-2, the V gene TRBV5-5, with D perhaps matching TRBD1 (5 bases). In DNA form, the CDR3 reads TGTGCCAGCAGCTTGGGTACAGGTGGAGCTAATGGCTACACCTTC. Protein sequence: CASSLGTGGANGYTF. Variable domain in full (rest from reference TRBV5-5 and TRBJ1-2): DAGVTQSPTHLIKTRGQQVTLRCSPISGHKSVSWYQQVLGQGPQFIFQYYEKEERGRGNFPDRFSARQFPNYSSELNVNALLLGDSALYLCASSLGTGGANGYTFGSGTRLTVV.